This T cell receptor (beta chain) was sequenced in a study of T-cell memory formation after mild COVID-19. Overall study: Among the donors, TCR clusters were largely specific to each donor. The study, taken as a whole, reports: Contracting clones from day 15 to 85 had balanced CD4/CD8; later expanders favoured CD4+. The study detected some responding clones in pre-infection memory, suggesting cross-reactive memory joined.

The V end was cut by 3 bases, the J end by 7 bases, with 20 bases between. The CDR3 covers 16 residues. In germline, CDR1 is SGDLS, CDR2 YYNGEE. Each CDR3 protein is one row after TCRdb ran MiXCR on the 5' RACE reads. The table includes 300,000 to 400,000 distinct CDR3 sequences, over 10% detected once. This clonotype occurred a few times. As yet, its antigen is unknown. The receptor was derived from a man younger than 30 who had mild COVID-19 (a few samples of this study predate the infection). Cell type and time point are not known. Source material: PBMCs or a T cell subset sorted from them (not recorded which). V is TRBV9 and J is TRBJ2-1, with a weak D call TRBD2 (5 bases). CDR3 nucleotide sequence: TGTGCCAGCAGCGCTTCAGGTAGCGCGCTCTATAATGAGCAGTTCTTC. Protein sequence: CASSASGSALYNEQFF.